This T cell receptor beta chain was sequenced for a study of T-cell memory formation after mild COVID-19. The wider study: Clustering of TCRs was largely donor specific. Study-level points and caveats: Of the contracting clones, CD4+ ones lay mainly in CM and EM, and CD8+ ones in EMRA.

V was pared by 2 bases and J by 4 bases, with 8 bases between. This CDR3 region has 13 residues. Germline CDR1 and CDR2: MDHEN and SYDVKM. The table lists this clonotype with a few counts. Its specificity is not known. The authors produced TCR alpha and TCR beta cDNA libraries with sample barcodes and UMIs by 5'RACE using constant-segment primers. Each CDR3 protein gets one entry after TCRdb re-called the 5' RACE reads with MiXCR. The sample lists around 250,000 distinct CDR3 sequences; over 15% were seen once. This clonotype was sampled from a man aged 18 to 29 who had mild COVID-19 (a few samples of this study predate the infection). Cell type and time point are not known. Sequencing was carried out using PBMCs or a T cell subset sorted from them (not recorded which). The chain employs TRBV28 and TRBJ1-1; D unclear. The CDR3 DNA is TGTGCCAGCAGTTTACCTACATCCACTGAAGCTTTCTTT. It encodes CASSLPTSTEAFF.